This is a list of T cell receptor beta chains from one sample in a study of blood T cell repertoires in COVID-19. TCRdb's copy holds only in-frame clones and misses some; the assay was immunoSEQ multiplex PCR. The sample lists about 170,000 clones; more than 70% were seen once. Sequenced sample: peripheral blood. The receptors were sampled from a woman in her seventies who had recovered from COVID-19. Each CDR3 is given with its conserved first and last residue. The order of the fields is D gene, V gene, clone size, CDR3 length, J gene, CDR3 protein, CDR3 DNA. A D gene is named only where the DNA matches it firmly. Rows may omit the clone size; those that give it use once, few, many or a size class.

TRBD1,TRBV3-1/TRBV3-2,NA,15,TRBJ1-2,CASSQDEGTGRGYTF,TGTGCCAGCAGCCAAGATGAGGGGACAGGGAGGGGCTACACCTTC
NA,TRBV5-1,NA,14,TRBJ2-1,CASNRDTPYNEQFF,TGCGCCAGCAACCGGGACACACCCTACAATGAGCAGTTCTTC
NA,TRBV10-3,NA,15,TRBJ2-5,CAISERSSSQETQYF,TGTGCCATCAGTGAGAGGTCTAGCAGTCAAGAGACCCAGTACTTC
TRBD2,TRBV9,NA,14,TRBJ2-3,CASSRRGGLDTQYF,TGTGCCAGCAGCCGCCGGGGGGGTTTGGATACGCAGTATTTT
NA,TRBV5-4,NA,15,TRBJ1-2,CASSLVSRGGYGYTF,TGTGCCAGCAGCTTGGTGTCCAGGGGCGGGTATGGCTACACCTTC
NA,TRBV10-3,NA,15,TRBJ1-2,CAISELQGTAYGYTF,TGTGCCATCAGTGAGCTTCAGGGTACCGCCTATGGCTACACCTTC
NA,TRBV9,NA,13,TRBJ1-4,CASSAEGREKLFF,TGTGCCAGCAGCGCCGAGGGGAGGGAAAAACTGTTTTTT
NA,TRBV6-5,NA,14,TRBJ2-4,CASSRSQAKNIQYF,TGTGCCAGCAGCCGGTCCCAAGCCAAAAACATTCAGTACTTC
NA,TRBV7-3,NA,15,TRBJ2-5,CASSLRAGTQETQYF,TGTGCCAGCAGCTTAAGGGCAGGAACCCAAGAGACCCAGTACTTC
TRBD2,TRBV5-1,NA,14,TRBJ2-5,CASSPTSGEETQYF,TGCGCCAGCAGCCCCACTAGCGGGGAAGAGACCCAGTACTTC
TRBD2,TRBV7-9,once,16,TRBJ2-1,CASSPVGGFAYNEQFF,TGTGCCAGCAGCCCCGTGGGGGGGTTCGCGTACAATGAGCAGTTCTTC
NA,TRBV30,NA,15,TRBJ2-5,CAWSVGRGVGETQYF,TGTGCCTGGAGTGTGGGCAGGGGTGTTGGAGAGACCCAGTACTTC
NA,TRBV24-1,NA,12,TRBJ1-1,CATSDSRGEAFF,TGTGCCACCAGTGATTCCAGGGGTGAAGCTTTCTTT
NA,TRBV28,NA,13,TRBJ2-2,CASIQGTTGELFF,TGTGCCAGCATCCAGGGTACCACCGGGGAGCTGTTTTTT
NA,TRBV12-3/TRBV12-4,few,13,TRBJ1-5,CASSLGANQPQHF,TGTGCCAGCAGTTTAGGGGCTAATCAGCCCCAGCATTTT
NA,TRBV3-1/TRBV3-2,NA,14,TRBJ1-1,CASSQQGVNTEAFF,TGTGCCAGCAGCCAGCAGGGTGTGAACACTGAAGCTTTCTTT
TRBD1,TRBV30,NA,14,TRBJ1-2,CAWSRGQRTHGYTF,TGTGCCTGGTCCCGGGGACAGAGAACACATGGCTACACCTTC
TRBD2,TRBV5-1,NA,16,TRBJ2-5,CASSLGLAGARETQYF,TGCGCCAGCAGCTTGGGACTAGCGGGGGCCCGGGAGACCCAGTACTTC
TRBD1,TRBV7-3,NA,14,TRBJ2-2,CASSQGAGTGELFF,TGTGCCAGCAGCCAGGGGGCCGGCACCGGGGAGCTGTTTTTT
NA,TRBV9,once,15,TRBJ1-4,CASSLTGLSGEKLFF,TGTGCCAGCAGCCTGACGGGCCTCTCGGGGGAAAAACTGTTTTTT
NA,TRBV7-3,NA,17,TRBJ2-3,CASSLRPPEAGTDTQYF,TGTGCCAGCAGCTTGAGGCCCCCCGAAGCTGGCACAGATACGCAGTATTTT
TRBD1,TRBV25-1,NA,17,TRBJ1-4,CASSPQVGTGVNEKLFF,TGTGCCAGCAGTCCACAGGTGGGGACAGGGGTAAATGAAAAACTGTTTTTT
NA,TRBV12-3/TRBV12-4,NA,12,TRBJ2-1,CANSKAYNEQFF,TGTGCCAACTCGAAAGCCTACAATGAGCAGTTCTTC
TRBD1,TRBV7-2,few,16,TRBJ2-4,CASRPGQGGAKNIQYF,TGTGCCAGCAGACCCGGACAGGGGGGTGCCAAAAACATTCAGTACTTC
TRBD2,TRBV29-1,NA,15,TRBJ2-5,CSVDRTSGRGETQYF,TGCAGCGTTGATCGGACTAGCGGGAGGGGAGAGACCCAGTACTTC